This TCR beta chain is from a study of cytomegalovirus exposure and HLA in healthy donors. Overall study context: T cells numbering around 180 million yielded more than 100 million unique TCR beta sequences in an earlier analysis. When 350 to 500 donors were genotyped, about 81% of them were found to fall in the Caucasian-associated ancestry cluster. Findings and caveats of the study: Later, an analysis found that common viral pathogens appeared to be linked with several of the most significant clusters. Researchers reported in a later analysis that a missense DCLRE1C variant was tied to TCR beta V- and J-gene trimming.

Germline V CDR1 and CDR2: SGHRS, YFSETQ. V lost 0 bases, J lost 4 bases, and 16 bases lay in between. This CDR3 comprises 16 residues. As to this clone: What it binds is not known.

Primers for the PCR totalled 60 Vbeta and 13 Jbeta. Using immunoSEQ multiplex PCR, the repertoire was profiled, and TCRdb retains in-frame clones only, with some absent. The data contain fewer than 110,000 clones, roughly 70% of them singletons. V gene TRBV5-1 combines with J gene TRBJ1-1; TRBD1 is a possible D gene (5 bases). The clonotype originates from a woman in her forties in good health and CMV-seropositive. The specimen sequenced was PBMCs. The CDR3 sequence is CASSLELGKGPTEAFF. CDR3 nucleotides: TGCGCCAGCAGCTTGGAACTCGGCAAGGGGCCCACTGAAGCTTTCTTT.